Presented here are 32 T cell receptor beta chains from one specimen sequenced in a study of cytomegalovirus exposure and HLA in healthy donors (dated by TCRdb to the late 2010s). Library prep was done by the immunoSEQ multiplex PCR assay. The multiplex PCR relied on a mix of 60 forward primers for TCR Vbeta segments and 13 reverse primers for TCR Jbeta segments. The table comes from immuneACCESS by way of TCRdb, which keeps in-frame sequences with V and J called. Part of the clones is missing from these tables; in studies checked, under half for an unresolved V gene and the rest for unknown reasons. Here the sample has about 120,000 clones; 55% to 65% occur a single time. Of the sample, about 2% is held by the ten largest clones. The sequenced material came from PBMCs. The receptors were gathered from a woman aged 30 to 39 in good health and CMV-seronegative.

CDR3 protein: CASSLPGYEQYF. CDR3 DNA sequence: TGCGCCAGCAGCTTGCCCGGCTACGAGCAGTACTTC. The chain uses TRBV5-1 and TRBJ2-7; D ambiguous. Germline assignment: CDR1 SGHRS and CDR2 YFSETQ. The CDR3 consists of 12 residues. V was trimmed by 1 base and J by 3 bases, leaving 5 bases between them.

The sample holds a few counts of this clone. The chain links TRBV28 to TRBJ2-7; tentatively, D is TRBD2 (6 bases). Deletions cut 4 bases from V and 11 bases from J, with 18 bases between. Germline CDR1 MDHEN, CDR2 SYDVKM. There are 13 residues in the CDR3. The CDR3 spells CASSYPGLEEKYF. CDR3 DNA sequence: TGTGCCAGCAGTTATCCGGGACTTGAAGAGAAGTACTTC.

This chain connects TRBV2 to TRBJ1-2; D call uncertain. This CDR3 region has 12 residues. CDR1 is SNHLY, CDR2 FYNNEI, per germline. V shed 6 bases and J shed 8 bases, with 13 bases lying between them. CDR3 DNA sequence: TGTGCCAGCAGAACAGCTCGGCAGGGCTACACCTTC. Its translation is CASRTARQGYTF.

This clone was recorded once. The rearrangement uses TRBV5-8 and TRBJ1-2, with 8 bases aligning to TRBD1. Trimming at V came to 4 bases and at J to 0 bases, leaving 2 bases not matched to a gene. Germline V CDR1 and CDR2: SGHTS, YDEGEE. The CDR3 is made up of 14 amino acids. This CDR3 reads CASSTGQANYGYTF. The CDR3 nucleotides are TGTGCCAGCAGCACGGGACAGGCTAACTATGGCTACACCTTC.

The genes are TRBV19 and TRBJ1-2, with D possibly being TRBD1 (5 bases). The CDR3 sequence is 15 residues long. The V end was cut by 1 base, the J end by 2 bases, with 11 bases between. Germline V gene sequence: CDR1 LNHDA, CDR2 SQIVND (reference sequence). CDR3 protein: CASSIAWGTNYGYTF. In DNA form, the CDR3 reads TGTGCCAGTAGTATAGCTTGGGGCACCAACTATGGCTACACCTTC.

The chain recombines TRBV29-1 with TRBJ2-5; a weak D match, TRBD2 (8 bases). The CDR3 totals 16 residues. V was clipped by 5 bases and J by 1 base, with 20 bases between them. Looked up from germline, CDR1 is SQVTM and CDR2 is ANQGSEA. The CDR3 loop is CSVRQGIAGPQETQYF. CDR3 DNA sequence: TGCAGCGTTCGACAGGGAATAGCGGGACCCCAAGAGACCCAGTACTTC.

The V call is TRBV2, the J call TRBJ2-1; 8 positions match TRBD2. Germline CDR1 reads SNHLY; CDR2 reads FYNNEI. Germline trimming cut 4 bases from V and 3 bases from J; bases unmatched to any gene: 2. This CDR3 spans 14 amino acids. CDR3 DNA sequence: TGTGCCAGCAGTGGTAGCGGGAACTACAATGAGCAGTTCTTC. Amino acid sequence: CASSGSGNYNEQFF.

V and J are TRBV5-1 and TRBJ1-1; D possibly corresponds to TRBD1 (5 bases). The V and J ends lost 3 bases and 4 bases respectively, with 16 bases between them. Germline V CDR1 and CDR2: SGHRS, YFSETQ. CDR3 length equals 15 residues. This chain's CDR3 is CASSWGTPGGTEAFF. The CDR3 DNA reads TGCGCCAGCAGCTGGGGGACTCCCGGCGGCACTGAAGCTTTCTTT.

The rearrangement joins TRBV11-2 to TRBJ2-7; possibly TRBD2 for D (5 bases). Germline V lookup: CDR1 SGHAT, CDR2 FQNNGV. The CDR3 is 15 amino acids. Trimming took 0 bases from V and 3 from J, leaving 12 bases between them. The CDR3 DNA reads TGTGCCAGCAGCTTAGATACAGCGGTCCTCTACGAGCAGTACTTC. Its protein is CASSLDTAVLYEQYF. Variable domain in full (rest from reference TRBV11-2 and TRBJ2-7): EAGVAQSPRYKIIEKRQSVAFWCNPISGHATLYWYQQILGQGPKLLIQFQNNGVVDDSQLPKDRFSAERLKGVDSTLKIQPAKLEDSAVYLCASSLDTAVLYEQYFGPGTRLTVT.

The chain uses TRBV27 and TRBJ1-2; 7 nucleotides agree with TRBD1. The CDR3 consists of 16 residues. The ends lost 5 bases at V and 8 bases at J; junction bases unmatched: 17. CDR1 and CDR2 (germline): MNHEY, SMNVEV (reference sequence). CDR3 in DNA: TGTGCCAGCAGTATACAGCCTGGAGGGGGCGCGAAAGGCTACACCTTC. Residues: CASSIQPGGGAKGYTF.

This clone has more than one count but fewer than ten. The chain uses TRBV7-6 and TRBJ1-2; TRBD1 matches 10 bases. V gave up 5 bases and J gave up 8 bases; unmatched junction bases: 8. The CDR3 runs to 14 residues. The germline CDR1 and CDR2 sequences are SGHVS and FNYEAQ. The CDR3 sequence: CASSPAETGGGYTF. CDR3 nucleotide sequence: TGTGCCAGCAGCCCAGCGGAGACAGGGGGCGGCTACACCTTC. The entire variable domain, with the rest obtained from reference TRBV7-6 and TRBJ1-2, is as follows: GAGVSQSPRYKVTKRGQDVALRCDPISGHVSLYWYRQALGQGPEFLTYFNYEAQQDKSGLPNDRFSAERPEGSISTLTIQRTEQRDSAMYRCASSPAETGGGYTFGSGTRLTVV.

This sequence joins TRBV2 and TRBJ1-6; the D gene is possibly TRBD1 (5 bases). Germline values: CDR1 SNHLY, CDR2 FYNNEI. CDR3 size: 13 residues. The V end was cut by 7 bases, the J end by 5 bases, with 9 bases between. Here the CDR3 reads CASIQAHNSPLHF. For the CDR3, the DNA is TGTGCCAGCATACAGGCTCATAATTCACCCCTCCACTTT.

The chain employs TRBV11-2 and TRBJ2-7; 14 bases line up with TRBD2. The CDR3 has 16 residues. Germline CDR1 and CDR2: SGHAT and FQNNGV. The V and J ends lost 5 bases and 3 bases, in that order; junction bases with no gene match: 6. The CDR3, as DNA: TGTGCCAGCAGCATAGGGACTAGCGGGAGCATCTACGAGCAGTACTTC. Protein sequence: CASSIGTSGSIYEQYF. Combining the CDR3 with reference TRBV11-2 and TRBJ2-7 gives the whole variable domain EAGVAQSPRYKIIEKRQSVAFWCNPISGHATLYWYQQILGQGPKLLIQFQNNGVVDDSQLPKDRFSAERLKGVDSTLKIQPAKLEDSAVYLCASSIGTSGSIYEQYFGPGTRLTVT.

The chain combines TRBV9 with TRBJ2-2; 7 positions match TRBD2. Germline V CDR1 and CDR2: SGDLS, YYNGEE. V dropped 4 bases and J dropped 6; count of bases not matched to a gene: 6. The CDR3 sequence is 14 residues long. The DNA of the CDR3 is TGTGCCAGCAGCTCTCGACTAGCCGCCGGGGAGCTGTTTTTT. Translated: CASSSRLAAGELFF.

This clone was seen a handful of times. V is TRBV11-3 and J is TRBJ2-6; 9 bases match TRBD1. CDR1 SGHNT and CDR2 YENEEA come from the germline V gene. J lost 0 bases, V lost 5 bases, and 5 bases had no gene match. The CDR3 runs to 17 residues. CDR3 protein: CASSPGTGSSGANVLTF. CDR3 sequence (DNA): TGTGCCAGCAGCCCCGGGACAGGGAGCTCTGGGGCCAACGTCCTGACTTTC.

V is TRBV4-3 and J is TRBJ2-3; weak D call: TRBD1 (6 bases). The germline V gene has CDR1 LGHNA and CDR2 YSLEER. This CDR3 region has 17 residues. Trimming removed 1 base from V and 5 bases from J, with 19 bases in between. DNA of the CDR3: TGCGCCAGCAGCCAAGTCCCCACAGGGACGGGTGGAGATACGCAGTATTTT. Translation: CASSQVPTGTGGDTQYF.

CDR3 protein: CASSYYEQYF. CDR3 bases: TGTGCCAGCAGTTACTACGAGCAGTACTTC. The chain links TRBV6-1 to TRBJ2-7; D not certain. The CDR3 is 10 amino acids. Trimming stripped 5 bases from V and 3 bases from J, with 2 bases between. Germline V gene lookup returns CDR1 MNHNS and CDR2 SASEGT.

This chain joins TRBV7-8 and TRBJ2-7, with 12 bases that match TRBD2. Germline CDR1 and CDR2: SGHVS and FQNEAQ. Trimming took 0 bases from V and 4 from J; bases not matched to a gene: 7. This CDR3 is built from 17 residues. The CDR3 loop is CASSLARLAGDLYEQYF. The CDR3 DNA reads as TGTGCCAGCAGCTTAGCCCGACTAGCGGGAGATCTTTACGAGCAGTACTTC.

The count of this clone is one. This rearrangement joins TRBV6-4 to TRBJ1-2; no clear D gene. Per the germline V gene, CDR1 is MRHNA and CDR2 is SNTAGT. The CDR3 length is 13 residues. The V end was cut by 2 bases, the J end by 8 bases, with 12 bases between. CDR3 loop: CASSDDPLRGYTF. The CDR3 nucleotides are TGTGCCAGCAGTGACGACCCCCTGAGGGGCTACACCTTC.

This clone was counted between two and nine times. This chain uses TRBV5-5 with TRBJ1-5; 7 nucleotides line up with TRBD1. Germline V gene data show CDR1 as SGHKS and CDR2 as YYEKEE (reference sequence). The CDR3 contains 14 residues. With V trimmed by 1 base and J by 7 bases, 5 bases remained unmatched. This CDR3 reads CASSLWQGVQPQHF. For the CDR3, the DNA is TGTGCCAGCAGCTTGTGGCAGGGGGTCCAGCCCCAGCATTTT.

V usage is TRBV5-6 and J usage is TRBJ1-1; 8 positions agree with TRBD1. The trim removed 0 bases at V and 0 bases at J, leaving 1 base unmatched. The germline V gene has CDR1 SGHDT and CDR2 YYEEEE. There are 15 residues in the CDR3. The CDR3, as DNA: TGTGCCAGCAGCTTGGCCAGGGGGCTGAACACTGAAGCTTTCTTT. Translating gives CASSLARGLNTEAFF.

This chain connects TRBV7-9 to TRBJ2-3; 9 positions match TRBD2. The CDR3 is 17 residues long. Looked up from germline, CDR1 is SEHNR and CDR2 is FQNEAQ (reference sequence). V trimming: 3 bases; J trimming: 4 bases; junction bases outside the gene matches: 11. Here the CDR3 reads CASSLSGLGGRADTQYF. The CDR3 DNA is TGTGCCAGCAGCTTGAGTGGACTAGGCGGGAGGGCAGATACGCAGTATTTT.

The V gene is TRBV4-2, the J gene TRBJ2-5; 7 bases fit TRBD2. V trimming: 0 bases; J trimming: 5 bases; junction bases outside the gene matches: 9. Germline V CDR1 and CDR2: LGHNA, YNFKEQ. The CDR3 totals 16 residues. The CDR3 bases are TGTGCCAGCAGCCAAGAAGGGAGGGTGCCTGGTGAGACCCAGTACTTC. It yields the protein CASSQEGRVPGETQYF.

The genes are TRBV28 and TRBJ1-2, with D perhaps TRBD1 (5 bases). Germline loops: CDR1 MDHEN, CDR2 SYDVKM. The V end lost 10 bases, the J end lost 1 base, and 16 bases lay between the germline ends. This CDR3 has 14 amino acids. CDR3 sequence reads: CATIADSFNYGYTF. CDR3 DNA sequence: TGTGCCACCATAGCAGACAGCTTTAACTATGGCTACACCTTC.

The chain carries TRBV27 and TRBJ1-5; D is ambiguous. Per germline, CDR1 MNHEY and CDR2 SMNVEV (reference sequence). The V gene lost 1 base and the J gene lost 4 bases, with 11 bases spanning the gap. The CDR3 covers 15 residues. DNA of the CDR3: TGTGCCAGCAGTTTATTCCCTAGGCCAAATCAGCCCCAGCATTTT. Translating gives CASSLFPRPNQPQHF.

The chain carries TRBV4-3 and TRBJ2-5, with a possible D match to TRBD1 (5 bases). Germline V gene sequence: CDR1 LGHNA, CDR2 YSLEER. V was cut by 1 base and J by 4 bases, with 16 bases left in between. This CDR3 region has 16 residues. The CDR3 spells CASSQGVKGAGETQYF. In nucleotides, the CDR3 is TGCGCCAGCAGCCAAGGGGTGAAAGGGGCCGGAGAGACCCAGTACTTC.

A single count supports this clone. The genes are TRBV6-1 and TRBJ1-1, with 10 nucleotides matching TRBD1. The J segment lost 7 bases and the V segment lost 5 bases, leaving 10 bases of the junction unmatched. Germline V lookup: CDR1 MNHNS, CDR2 SASEGT. This CDR3 has 15 amino acids. CDR3 residues: CASSSGQGSMGEAFF. The CDR3 DNA reads TGTGCCAGCAGTTCGGGACAGGGGAGCATGGGTGAAGCTTTCTTT.

V is TRBV13 and J is TRBJ2-5, with a weak D call TRBD1 (5 bases). The germline V and J ends were trimmed by 5 bases and 1 base, with 17 bases remaining between them. Germline CDR1 and CDR2: PRHDT and FYEKMQ (reference sequence). CDR3 size: 16 residues. The CDR3 bases are TGTGCCAGCAGCGAACTTAAGCACAGGTCCCAAGAGACCCAGTACTTC. It translates to CASSELKHRSQETQYF.

The V call is TRBV6-6, the J call TRBJ2-7; TRBD2 matches at 9 bases. The CDR3 is 14 residues long. Germline V gene data show CDR1 as MNHNY and CDR2 as SVGAGI (reference sequence). With 6 bases clipped from V and 5 bases from J, the junction kept 8 bases outside the gene matches. The CDR3 region is CASSLGLAKNEQYF. As DNA, the CDR3 is TGTGCCAGCAGCCTGGGACTAGCTAAGAACGAGCAGTACTTC.

V and J are TRBV30 and TRBJ2-1, with 11 nucleotides matching TRBD2. Trimming cost V 6 bases and J 10 bases; bases outside gene matches: 11. CDR1 and CDR2 from the germline V gene are GTSNPN and SVGIG (reference sequence). This CDR3 comprises 14 residues. The CDR3 protein is CACIELAGVVEQFF. CDR3 nucleotide sequence: TGTGCCTGCATAGAACTAGCGGGAGTGGTCGAGCAGTTCTTC.

V is TRBV29-1 and J is TRBJ2-5; D uncertain. V lost 6 bases to trimming and J lost 2 bases, with 10 bases between them. The CDR3 covers 12 residues. Germline V CDR1 and CDR2: SQVTM, ANQGSEA. The CDR3 protein is CSVQTAQETQYF. The DNA of the CDR3 is TGCAGCGTCCAAACTGCTCAAGAGACCCAGTACTTC. Combining the CDR3 with reference TRBV29-1 and TRBJ2-5 gives the whole variable domain SAVISQKPSRDICQRGTSLTIQCQVDSQVTMMFWYRQQPGQSLTLIATANQGSEATYESGFVIDKFPISRPNLTFSTLTVSNMSPEDSSIYLCSVQTAQETQYFGPGTRLLVL.

The chain uses TRBV19 and TRBJ2-1, with D possibly TRBD2 on 6 matching bases. The germline V gene encodes CDR1 LNHDA and CDR2 SQIVND (reference sequence). Between the trimmed V and J ends, which lost 2 bases and 7 bases, there was a span of 21 bases. The CDR3 extends over 17 amino acids. CDR3 DNA sequence: TGTGCCAGTAGTATATTGGTCCTAGCGACCCCCGGGAATGAGCAGTTCTTC. Amino acid sequence: CASSILVLATPGNEQFF.